A selection of T cell receptor beta chains follows, all from one sample in a study of brain metastases from non-small cell lung cancer. Clones were sequenced by immunoSEQ multiplex PCR, and TCRdb holds only the in-frame ones, with some missing. Of about 1,400 clones listed, 85% are singletons. The sequenced material came from tumor-adjacent normal tissue. Receptor source: a donor aged 40 or older with non-small cell lung cancer. CDR3s include the opening cysteine and the closing phenylalanine or tryptophan. Fields, in order: CDR3 protein, CDR3 DNA, clone size, V gene, J gene, D gene. The D gene is left open where the match is weak. Rows give clone size only sometimes, using once, few, many, or a class for an expanded clone.

CDR3aa: CASSGISGQLETQYF
CDR3nt: TGTGCCAGCAGCGGGATTAGCGGACAGTTAGAGACCCAGTACTTC
abundance: NA
v_gene: TRBV7-2
j_gene: TRBJ2-5
d_gene: NA

CDR3aa: CASSGRDGYNEQFF
CDR3nt: TGTGCCAGCAGCGGCCGGGACGGGTACAATGAGCAGTTCTTC
abundance: NA
v_gene: TRBV21-1
j_gene: TRBJ2-1
d_gene: NA

CDR3aa: CASRPAGTRGETQYF
CDR3nt: TGTGCCAGCAGGCCCGCCGGGACTAGGGGGGAGACCCAGTACTTC
abundance: NA
v_gene: TRBV5-4
j_gene: TRBJ2-5
d_gene: TRBD2

CDR3aa: CASSPPTESYGYTF
CDR3nt: TGTGCCAGCTCACCACCGACAGAATCCTATGGCTACACCTTC
abundance: NA
v_gene: TRBV18
j_gene: TRBJ1-2
d_gene: NA

CDR3aa: CASSGTGASANYGYTF
CDR3nt: TGTGCCAGCAGCGGGACAGGAGCTAGTGCTAACTATGGCTACACCTTC
abundance: NA
v_gene: TRBV5-5
j_gene: TRBJ1-2
d_gene: TRBD1

CDR3aa: CASSWGPSGGQETQYF
CDR3nt: TGCGCCAGCAGCTGGGGCCCTAGCGGGGGCCAAGAGACCCAGTACTTC
abundance: NA
v_gene: TRBV5-1
j_gene: TRBJ2-5
d_gene: TRBD2

CDR3aa: CASSIPGIQYNSPLHF
CDR3nt: TGTGCCAGCAGTATTCCAGGGATCCAGTATAATTCACCCCTCCACTTT
abundance: NA
v_gene: TRBV25-1
j_gene: TRBJ1-6
d_gene: NA

CDR3aa: CASSQDFQAGAYNEQFF
CDR3nt: TGTGCCAGCAGCCAAGATTTTCAAGCGGGGGCTTACAATGAGCAGTTCTTC
abundance: NA
v_gene: TRBV3-1/TRBV3-2
j_gene: TRBJ2-1
d_gene: TRBD2

CDR3aa: CASSYRDQPQHF
CDR3nt: TGTGCCAGCAGCTACAGAGATCAGCCCCAGCATTTT
abundance: NA
v_gene: TRBV5-6
j_gene: TRBJ1-5
d_gene: NA

CDR3aa: CASSSGWGRAYEQYF
CDR3nt: TGTGCCAGCAGTTCCGGGTGGGGTCGGGCCTACGAGCAGTACTTC
abundance: NA
v_gene: TRBV6-5
j_gene: TRBJ2-7
d_gene: NA

CDR3aa: CASSSTSGRATLGNEQFF
CDR3nt: TGTGCCAGCAGCTCGACTAGCGGGAGGGCCACGTTGGGCAATGAGCAGTTCTTC
abundance: NA
v_gene: TRBV5-6
j_gene: TRBJ2-1
d_gene: TRBD2

CDR3aa: CASSLNSRGLTEAFF
CDR3nt: TGTGCCAGCAGTTTAAACTCCAGGGGGCTCACTGAAGCTTTCTTT
abundance: large
v_gene: TRBV27
j_gene: TRBJ1-1
d_gene: TRBD1

CDR3aa: CASNRDLGDTGELFF
CDR3nt: TGCGCCAGCAACAGGGACCTAGGCGACACCGGGGAGCTGTTTTTT
abundance: NA
v_gene: TRBV5-1
j_gene: TRBJ2-2
d_gene: NA

CDR3aa: CASSPLTSGRAFYNEQFF
CDR3nt: TGTGCCAGCAGTCCCCTGACTAGCGGGAGGGCATTCTACAATGAGCAGTTCTTC
abundance: NA
v_gene: TRBV6-6
j_gene: TRBJ2-1
d_gene: TRBD2

CDR3aa: CASSLGNGYEQYF
CDR3nt: TGTGCCAGCAGCCTAGGAAATGGTTACGAGCAGTACTTC
abundance: NA
v_gene: TRBV6-1
j_gene: TRBJ2-7
d_gene: NA

CDR3aa: CASHVPTRDTGELFF
CDR3nt: TGCGCCAGCCACGTTCCGACACGGGACACCGGGGAGCTGTTTTTT
abundance: NA
v_gene: TRBV5-1
j_gene: TRBJ2-2
d_gene: NA

CDR3aa: CASSSGPRPTGELFF
CDR3nt: TGTGCCAGCAGCTCAGGCCCCCGACCCACCGGGGAGCTGTTTTTT
abundance: NA
v_gene: TRBV9
j_gene: TRBJ2-2
d_gene: NA

CDR3aa: CASSEGMGYTF
CDR3nt: TGCGCCAGCAGCGAGGGTATGGGCTACACCTTC
abundance: NA
v_gene: TRBV5-1
j_gene: TRBJ1-2
d_gene: NA

CDR3aa: CASSSSGRKTTDTQYF
CDR3nt: TGCGCCAGCAGTTCGAGCGGGAGAAAGACAACAGATACGCAGTATTTT
abundance: NA
v_gene: TRBV10-1
j_gene: TRBJ2-3
d_gene: TRBD2

CDR3aa: CAWGTHPRYEQYF
CDR3nt: TGTGCCTGGGGGACACACCCGAGATACGAGCAGTACTTC
abundance: few
v_gene: TRBV30
j_gene: TRBJ2-7
d_gene: NA

CDR3aa: CASSDSTQQGETQYF
CDR3nt: TGTGCCAGCAGTGATTCCACCCAACAGGGGGAGACCCAGTACTTC
abundance: NA
v_gene: TRBV2
j_gene: TRBJ2-5
d_gene: TRBD1

CDR3aa: CASSPGAWETQYF
CDR3nt: TGTGCCAGCAGCCCAGGGGCCTGGGAGACCCAGTACTTC
abundance: NA
v_gene: TRBV7-9
j_gene: TRBJ2-5
d_gene: NA

CDR3aa: CASREGVAGRQFF
CDR3nt: TGTGCCAGCAGGGAAGGGGTAGCCGGACGCCAGTTCTTC
abundance: NA
v_gene: TRBV6-1
j_gene: TRBJ2-1
d_gene: NA

CDR3aa: CATSPRLAESNEQFF
CDR3nt: TGTGCCACCAGCCCCCGACTGGCGGAGAGTAATGAGCAGTTCTTC
abundance: NA
v_gene: TRBV15
j_gene: TRBJ2-1
d_gene: NA

CDR3aa: CASSEFLAGYNEQFF
CDR3nt: TGCGCCAGCAGTGAGTTCTTAGCGGGGTACAATGAGCAGTTCTTC
abundance: NA
v_gene: TRBV10-1
j_gene: TRBJ2-1
d_gene: TRBD2

CDR3aa: CASSQGGIHGYTF
CDR3nt: TGTGCCAGCAGCCAAGGAGGCATTCATGGCTACACCTTC
abundance: NA
v_gene: TRBV14
j_gene: TRBJ1-2
d_gene: NA

CDR3aa: CASSPQQGGQPQHF
CDR3nt: TGTGCCAGCAGCCCCCAACAGGGCGGTCAGCCCCAGCATTTT
abundance: NA
v_gene: TRBV6-5
j_gene: TRBJ1-5
d_gene: NA

CDR3aa: CASSVGQGTYEQYF
CDR3nt: TGTGCCAGCAGCGTCGGACAGGGGACCTACGAGCAGTACTTC
abundance: hyperexpanded
v_gene: TRBV9
j_gene: TRBJ2-7
d_gene: TRBD1

CDR3aa: CASSLNSNQPQHF
CDR3nt: TGTGCCAGCAGCTTGAATAGCAATCAGCCCCAGCATTTT
abundance: NA
v_gene: TRBV7-9
j_gene: TRBJ1-5
d_gene: NA

CDR3aa: CASSLEATSYEQFF
CDR3nt: TGCGCTAGCAGCTTGGAAGCAACTAGCTATGAGCAGTTCTTC
abundance: once
v_gene: TRBV5-1
j_gene: TRBJ2-1
d_gene: NA

CDR3aa: CASTFFLPGTPRETQYF
CDR3nt: TGTGCCAGCACCTTTTTTTTGCCCGGGACTCCCCGGGAGACCCAGTACTTC
abundance: NA
v_gene: TRBV2
j_gene: TRBJ2-5
d_gene: NA

CDR3aa: CASSSRTGGQPQHF
CDR3nt: TGTGCCAGCAGCTCTCGGACAGGGGGTCAGCCCCAGCATTTT
abundance: NA
v_gene: TRBV9
j_gene: TRBJ1-5
d_gene: TRBD1